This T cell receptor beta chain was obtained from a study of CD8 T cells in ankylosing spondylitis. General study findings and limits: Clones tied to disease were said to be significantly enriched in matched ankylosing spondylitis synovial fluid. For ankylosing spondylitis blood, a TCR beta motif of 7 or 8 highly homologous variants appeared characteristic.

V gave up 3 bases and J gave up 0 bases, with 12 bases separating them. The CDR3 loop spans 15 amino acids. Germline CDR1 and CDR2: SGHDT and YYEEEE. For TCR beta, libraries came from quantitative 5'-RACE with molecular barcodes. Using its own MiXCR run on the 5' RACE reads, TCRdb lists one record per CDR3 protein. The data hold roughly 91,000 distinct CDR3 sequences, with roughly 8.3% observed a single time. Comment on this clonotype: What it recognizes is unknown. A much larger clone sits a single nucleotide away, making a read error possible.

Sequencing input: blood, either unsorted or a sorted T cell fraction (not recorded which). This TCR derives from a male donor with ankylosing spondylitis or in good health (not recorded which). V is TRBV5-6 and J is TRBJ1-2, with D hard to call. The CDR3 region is CASSSGRTSNYGYTF. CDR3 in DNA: TGTGCCAGCAGCTCTGGACGGACTTCTAACTATGGCTACACCTTC.